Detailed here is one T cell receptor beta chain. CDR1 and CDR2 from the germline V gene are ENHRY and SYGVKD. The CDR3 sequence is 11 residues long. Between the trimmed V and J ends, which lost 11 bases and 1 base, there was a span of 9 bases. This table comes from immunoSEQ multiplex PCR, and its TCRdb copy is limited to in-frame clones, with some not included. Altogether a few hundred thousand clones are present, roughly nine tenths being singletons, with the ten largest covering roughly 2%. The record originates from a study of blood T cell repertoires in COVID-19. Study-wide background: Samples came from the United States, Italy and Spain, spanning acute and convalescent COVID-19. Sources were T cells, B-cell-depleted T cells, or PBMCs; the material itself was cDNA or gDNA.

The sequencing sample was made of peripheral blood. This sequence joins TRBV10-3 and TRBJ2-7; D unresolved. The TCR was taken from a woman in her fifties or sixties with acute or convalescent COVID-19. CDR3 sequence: CAAGTSYEQYF. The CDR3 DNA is TGTGCCGCAGGTACATCCTACGAGCAGTACTTC.